This T cell receptor beta chain is drawn from a study of cytomegalovirus exposure and HLA in healthy donors. Study-level findings and limits: Excluded were some V segments that proved indistinguishable, including TRBV6-2 and TRBV6-3.

60 Vbeta and 13 Jbeta primers were used in PCR. Produced via immunoSEQ multiplex PCR; TCRdb's table is partial and in-frame only. The sample contains 150,000 to 160,000 clones, around 81% of which appear only once. About this clone itself: No antigen is known for it.

J was trimmed by 4 bases and V by 4 bases; bases with no gene match: 2. CDR3 length: 13 residues. Per the germline V gene, CDR1 is SGHRS and CDR2 is YFSETQ. Though nominally healthy at sampling, donors likely had unrecorded immune exposures. Sequencing was performed on PBMCs. V usage is TRBV5-1 and J usage is TRBJ2-1, with TRBD2 matching over 7 bases. The sequence derives from a woman aged 40 to 49 in good health and CMV-seropositive. The CDR3 spells CASSRGGYNEQFF. In DNA form, the CDR3 reads TGCGCCAGCAGCCGGGGAGGGTACAATGAGCAGTTCTTC.